This is a list of T cell receptor beta chains from one sample in a study of blood T cell repertoires in COVID-19. This table comes from immunoSEQ multiplex PCR, and its TCRdb copy is limited to in-frame clones, with some not included. The data show 85,000 to 130,000 clones, about 87% seen once. Sequencing was done on a sample of peripheral blood. These receptors were collected from a man between 45 and 60 years old with acute or convalescent COVID-19. Both conserved end residues are part of each CDR3. A D gene is named only where the DNA matches it firmly. Size is omitted from some rows. Given values are once, few, many or a class for expanded clones.

TRBJ2-2,.,TRBV29-1,TRBD2,TGCAGCGTTCCTAGCGGGAGTGCCGGGGAGCTGTTTTTT,CSVPSGSAGELFF
TRBJ2-3,.,TRBV18,.,TGTGCCAGCTCACCGACTGAGGATACGCAGTATTTT,CASSPTEDTQYF
TRBJ1-3,.,TRBV6-5,.,TGTGCCAGCAGTCCGGACAGAAGCTCTGGAAACACCATATATTTT,CASSPDRSSGNTIYF
TRBJ2-4,.,TRBV9,TRBD2,TGTGCCAGCAGCGTAGGGGCGGGAGGGCCGCAAAACATTCAGTACTTC,CASSVGAGGPQNIQYF
TRBJ1-1,.,TRBV24-1,.,TGTGCCACCAGTGCAGGGAACCAAGCTTTCTTT,CATSAGNQAFF
TRBJ2-7,.,TRBV5-1,.,TGCGCCAGCAGCTTAAGTCTTCAGGGCCCCGAGCAGTACTTC,CASSLSLQGPEQYF
TRBJ2-3,.,TRBV3-1/TRBV3-2,TRBD2,TGTGCCAGCAGCCGGACTAGCGGGGATAATACGCAGTATTTT,CASSRTSGDNTQYF
TRBJ1-2,.,TRBV18,.,TGTGCCAGCTCACCACCGGGGAGTAAAGATGTGTATGGCTACACCTTC,CASSPPGSKDVYGYTF
TRBJ1-2,.,TRBV7-2,.,TGTGCCAGCAGCTTTGACAGCTATGGCTACACCTTC,CASSFDSYGYTF
TRBJ1-4,.,TRBV5-1,.,TGCGCCAGCAGCTTGCTAGGGGTTACTAATGAAAAACTGTTTTTT,CASSLLGVTNEKLFF
TRBJ2-7,.,TRBV10-2,.,TGCGCCAGCTCCGACAGGCCCCTGTACGAGCAGTACTTC,CASSDRPLYEQYF
TRBJ2-2,.,TRBV5-1,.,TGCGCCAGCAGCTTGGGTGCGGGCAGGACCGGGGAGCTGTTTTTT,CASSLGAGRTGELFF
TRBJ2-7,.,TRBV27,TRBD2,TGTGCCAGCTCACTAAAAGGGACTAGCGGGAGCTTAACCTACGAGCAGTACTTC,CASSLKGTSGSLTYEQYF
TRBJ2-7,.,TRBV6-5,.,TGTGCCAGCAATCCTGGGGGGGCGGCCAACTACGAGCAGTACTTC,CASNPGGAANYEQYF
TRBJ2-3,.,TRBV9,.,TGTGCCAGCAGCGGATCAGGGGTTCTAGATACGCAGTATTTT,CASSGSGVLDTQYF
TRBJ2-7,.,TRBV7-3,TRBD2,TGTGCCAGCAGCTCGGGACTAGCGGGAGCGGGAGAGCAGTACTTC,CASSSGLAGAGEQYF
TRBJ1-2,.,TRBV5-1,.,TGCGCCAGCAGCTTAAACTCGGACTATGGCTACACCTTC,CASSLNSDYGYTF
TRBJ1-4,.,TRBV2,.,TGTGCCAGCAGTAACAGGGCGGCTAATGAAAAACTGTTTTTT,CASSNRAANEKLFF
TRBJ2-5,.,TRBV6-5,TRBD2,TGTGCCAGCAGTTACCCGGGAGGGGGAGGGACCCAGTACTTC,CASSYPGGGGTQYF
TRBJ1-2,.,TRBV7-2,TRBD1,TGTGCCAGCAGCTTCACGACAGGGGATTATGGCTACACCTTC,CASSFTTGDYGYTF
TRBJ2-2,once,TRBV5-1,TRBD2,TGCGCCAGCAGCTTGGCGACACTAGCGGCGAACACCGGGGAGCTGTTTTTT,CASSLATLAANTGELFF
TRBJ2-7,.,TRBV19,TRBD2,TGTGCCAGTAGTCCCCGGGGGATAGCGGGAGTTTACGAGCAGTACTTC,CASSPRGIAGVYEQYF
TRBJ2-3,.,TRBV7-9,.,TGTGCCAGCAGCTTATCAGGGGTAGATACGCAGTATTTT,CASSLSGVDTQYF
TRBJ2-7,.,TRBV28,TRBD1,TGTGCCAGCAGAGGACAGGGGGCGGTTTACGAGCAGTACTTC,CASRGQGAVYEQYF
TRBJ2-4,.,TRBV21-1,.,TGTGCCAGCAGCAAAATAAGGCCAGGATTTGGCAAAAACATTCAGTACTTC,CASSKIRPGFGKNIQYF
TRBJ1-1,.,TRBV6-5,TRBD1,TGTGCCAGCAGTCCTGGGGACAGTTACACTGAAGCTTTCTTT,CASSPGDSYTEAFF
TRBJ1-1,.,TRBV11-3,TRBD1,TGTGCCAGCAGCTCCGGGACAGACACTGAAGCTTTCTTT,CASSSGTDTEAFF
TRBJ2-7,.,TRBV6-5,TRBD2,TGTGCCAGCAGCGAGCCGGGACTAGCAACATACGAGCAGTACTTC,CASSEPGLATYEQYF
TRBJ2-2,.,TRBV25-1,TRBD2,TGTGCCAGCAGTGAAAGGTTAGCGGGGAACACCGGGGAGCTGTTTTTT,CASSERLAGNTGELFF
TRBJ2-3,.,TRBV6-1,.,TGTGCCAGCAGTGAACTCGCAGATACGCAGTATTTT,CASSELADTQYF
TRBJ1-2,.,TRBV27,.,TGTGCCAGCAGTCCGGCGAACGTCAGGCTTGGCTACACCTTC,CASSPANVRLGYTF
TRBJ2-1,.,TRBV29-1,TRBD1,TGCAGCGGGGATGGGACAGGATTATACAATGAGCAGTTCTTC,CSGDGTGLYNEQFF
TRBJ2-5,.,TRBV5-5,.,TGTGCCAGCAGCTTGGAACTAGTGACGGAGACCCAGTACTTC,CASSLELVTETQYF
TRBJ2-7,.,TRBV3-1/TRBV3-2,TRBD2,TGTGCCAGCAGGTTCAGCGGGAGTGGAAACGAGCAGTACTTC,CASRFSGSGNEQYF
TRBJ2-5,.,TRBV5-1,TRBD1,TGCGCCAGCGTGGACAGGGACCAAGAGACCCAGTACTTC,CASVDRDQETQYF
TRBJ2-7,.,TRBV13,.,TGTGCCAGCAGCTTTGGGCAGGCGCAGGGCGAGCAGTACTTC,CASSFGQAQGEQYF
TRBJ2-2,.,TRBV27,TRBD2,TGTGCCAGCAGTCTCCCTCCTAGCGGGAGTCTACCCGGGGAGCTGTTTTTT,CASSLPPSGSLPGELFF
TRBJ2-1,.,TRBV5-1,TRBD2,TGCGCCAGCAGCTCTAGCGGGGGCTCCTACAATGAGCAGTTCTTC,CASSSSGGSYNEQFF
TRBJ2-7,.,TRBV2,.,TGTGCCAGCAGTGAGGGTAGCAGCCACGAGCAGTACTTC,CASSEGSSHEQYF
TRBJ2-5,once,TRBV9,TRBD1,TGTGCCAGCAGCGTATGGGGACAGGGGGTAGAGACCCAGTACTTC,CASSVWGQGVETQYF
TRBJ2-5,.,TRBV6-5,TRBD1,TGTGCCAGCACAACTCGGAGACAGGGGAAAGAGACCCAGTACTTC,CASTTRRQGKETQYF
TRBJ1-1,.,TRBV19,.,TGTGCCAGTAGTATAGCCGGCGGCACTGAAGCTTTCTTT,CASSIAGGTEAFF
TRBJ1-1,.,TRBV7-9,.,TGTGCCAGCAGCTATGGTCCGGGGGCTGAAGCTTTCTTT,CASSYGPGAEAFF
TRBJ2-2,.,TRBV4-2,.,TGTGCCAGCAGCCAAGTTGTGAGGGCTACCGGGGAGCTGTTTTTT,CASSQVVRATGELFF
TRBJ2-1,.,TRBV15,TRBD2,TGTGCCACCAGCAGAGATCTAGCGGGTGTCTACAATGAGCAGTTCTTC,CATSRDLAGVYNEQFF
TRBJ2-3,.,TRBV3-1/TRBV3-2,TRBD2,TGTGCCAGCAGCCAAGGCCCCTCAGCTAGCGGGCCGGGAGGAGATACGCAGTATTTT,CASSQGPSASGPGGDTQYF
TRBJ2-2,once,TRBV10-3,TRBD2,TGTGCCATCAGTAGTCTAGCGGGAGCGGGCACCGGGGAGCTGTTTTTT,CAISSLAGAGTGELFF
TRBJ2-3,.,TRBV19,.,TGTGCCAGTAGTACGGACAGCGCCACAGATACGCAGTATTTT,CASSTDSATDTQYF
TRBJ2-6,.,TRBV2,.,TGTGCCAGCAGCACGACTGGGATAGGGGGAGGGGCCAACGTCCTGACTTTC,CASSTTGIGGGANVLTF
TRBJ2-7,.,TRBV5-1,.,TGCGCCAGCAGCTTGGCGACACAGGTCTACGAGCAGTACTTC,CASSLATQVYEQYF